This T cell receptor (beta chain) was sequenced during a study of CD8 T cells in Susac syndrome. The CDR3 totals 15 residues. The V end lost 4 bases, the J end lost 2 bases, and 12 bases lay between the germline ends. Germline-derived CDR1 and CDR2 are LGHDT and YNNKEL (reference sequence). Random hexamers primed reverse transcription of about 0.45 to 1 ug RNA. TCRdb reprocessed the immunoSEQ multiplex PCR reads via MiXCR and lists one record per CDR3 protein. Altogether about 300,000 distinct CDR3 sequences are present, about 91% being singletons, with the ten largest covering approximately 0.065%. Source material: CD4+ T cells from PBMCs. The clonotype comes from a human donor with multiple sclerosis. The chain carries TRBV3-1 and TRBJ2-1; D is ambiguous. CDR3 DNA sequence: TGTGCCAGCAGCCCCATGGGCAGCGCCTACAATGAGCAGTTCTTC. Protein sequence: CASSPMGSAYNEQFF.